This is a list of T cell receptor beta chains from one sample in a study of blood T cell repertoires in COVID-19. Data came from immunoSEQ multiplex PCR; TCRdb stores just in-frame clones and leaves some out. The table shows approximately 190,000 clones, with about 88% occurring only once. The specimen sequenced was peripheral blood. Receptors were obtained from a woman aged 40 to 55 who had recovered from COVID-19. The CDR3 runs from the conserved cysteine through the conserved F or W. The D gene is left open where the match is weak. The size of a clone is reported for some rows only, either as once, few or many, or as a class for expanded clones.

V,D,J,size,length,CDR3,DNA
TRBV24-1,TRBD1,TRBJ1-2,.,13,CATGNDRGNGYTF,TGTGCCACTGGAAATGACAGGGGAAATGGCTACACCTTC
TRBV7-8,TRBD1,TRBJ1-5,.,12,CASSTGGQPQHF,TGTGCCAGCAGCACAGGGGGACAGCCCCAGCATTTT
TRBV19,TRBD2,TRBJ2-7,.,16,CASSPGLAGGYYEQYF,TGTGCCAGTAGTCCTGGACTAGCGGGAGGCTACTACGAGCAGTACTTC
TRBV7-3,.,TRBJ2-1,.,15,CASSWGPTGDNEQFF,TGTGCCAGCAGCTGGGGTCCGACGGGGGACAATGAGCAGTTCTTC
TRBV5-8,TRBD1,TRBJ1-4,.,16,CASSPDRVKANEKLFF,TGTGCCAGCAGCCCGGACAGGGTGAAGGCTAATGAAAAACTGTTTTTT
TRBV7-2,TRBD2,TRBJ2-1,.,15,CASSTGLADYNEQFF,TGTGCCAGCAGTACAGGACTAGCGGACTACAATGAGCAGTTCTTC
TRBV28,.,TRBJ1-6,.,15,CASGTIHRDRSPLHF,TGTGCCAGCGGGACAATCCACAGGGATCGCTCACCCCTCCACTTT
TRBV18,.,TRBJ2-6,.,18,CASSPPGQGLSGANVLTF,TGTGCCAGCTCACCACCTGGTCAGGGTCTCTCTGGGGCCAACGTCCTGACTTTC
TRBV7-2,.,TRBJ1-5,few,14,CASSLVGADQPQHF,TGTGCCAGCAGCTTAGTGGGGGCCGATCAGCCCCAGCATTTT
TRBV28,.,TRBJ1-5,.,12,CASSVAVQPQHF,TGTGCCAGCAGCGTGGCTGTGCAGCCCCAGCATTTT
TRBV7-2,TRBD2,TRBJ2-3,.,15,CASSLGRAGTDTQYF,TGTGCCAGCAGCCTTGGGAGGGCCGGTACAGATACGCAGTATTTT
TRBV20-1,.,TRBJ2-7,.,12,CSASISGYEQYF,TGCAGTGCTAGTATTAGCGGCTACGAGCAGTACTTC
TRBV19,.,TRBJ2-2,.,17,CASSNPARGRNTGELFF,TGTGCCAGTAGTAACCCCGCCCGAGGGAGGAACACCGGGGAGCTGTTTTTT